A selection of T cell receptor beta chains follows, all from one sample in a study of cytomegalovirus exposure and HLA in healthy donors. Assay: immunoSEQ multiplex PCR; the TCRdb copy retains only in-frame clones and omits some. The sample consists of about 130,000 clones, around 80% of them appearing once. Input material: PBMCs. The receptors were sampled from a woman aged 30 to 39 in good health and CMV-seronegative. Each CDR3 is given with its conserved first and last residue. The D gene is left open where the match is weak. Size is omitted from some rows. Given values are once, few, many or a class for expanded clones.

j_call clone_size d_call cdr3_length v_call cdr3_aa cdr3_nt
TRBJ1-2 few TRBD1 14 TRBV9 CASSVATTGGGYTF TGTGCCAGCAGCGTAGCTACGACAGGGGGTGGCTACACCTTC
TRBJ2-7 . . 16 TRBV11-2 CASSLVYQGGGYEQYF TGTGCCAGCAGCTTAGTTTACCAGGGGGGAGGATACGAGCAGTACTTC
TRBJ1-5 once . 16 TRBV4-1 CASSQDGRGSNQPQHF TGCGCCAGCAGCCAAGATGGCAGGGGTAGCAATCAGCCCCAGCATTTT
TRBJ2-3 . . 13 TRBV11-3 CASSPSESDTQYF TGTGCCAGCAGCCCATCGGAGTCAGATACGCAGTATTTT
TRBJ2-6 few . 15 TRBV6-5 CASRISQSGANVLTF TGTGCCAGCAGAATATCACAGTCTGGGGCCAACGTCCTGACTTTC
TRBJ2-3 . . 16 TRBV21-1 CASSMVTGNSTDTQYF TGTGCCAGCAGCATGGTGACAGGTAACAGCACAGATACGCAGTATTTT
TRBJ2-1 . TRBD1 15 TRBV4-2 CASSQGQGAGNEQFF TGTGCCAGCAGCCAAGGACAGGGGGCTGGCAATGAGCAGTTCTTC
TRBJ2-1 once TRBD1 15 TRBV6-5 CASSYKGQGVNEQFF TGTGCCAGCAGTTACAAGGGACAGGGGGTCAATGAGCAGTTCTTC
TRBJ2-2 . . 15 TRBV6-1 CASRLEEGTTGELFF TGTGCCAGCAGACTAGAGGAGGGAACCACCGGGGAGCTGTTTTTT
TRBJ2-5 . . 13 TRBV25-1 CASSAYLGGTQYF TGTGCCAGCAGTGCCTACCTTGGTGGGACCCAGTACTTC
TRBJ2-1 . TRBD2 16 TRBV11-3 CASSFLAGAGYNEQFF TGTGCCAGCAGCTTCCTAGCGGGAGCGGGGTACAATGAGCAGTTCTTC
TRBJ2-7 once . 14 TRBV2 CASITTGQAYEQYF TGTGCCAGCATCACGACAGGACAAGCCTACGAGCAGTACTTC
TRBJ1-5 . . 15 TRBV28 CASSFEGGGNQPQHF TGTGCCAGCAGTTTCGAAGGGGGGGGCAATCAGCCCCAGCATTTT
TRBJ2-7 . TRBD2 13 TRBV5-4 CASRAGGDYEQYF TGTGCCAGCAGGGCCGGGGGGGACTACGAGCAGTACTTC
TRBJ2-7 few . 13 TRBV4-1 CASSTTDSYEQYF TGCGCCAGCAGTACGACAGATTCCTACGAGCAGTACTTC
TRBJ2-5 few . 12 TRBV5-4 CASSLSSETQYF TGTGCCAGCAGCTTGAGCTCAGAGACCCAGTACTTC